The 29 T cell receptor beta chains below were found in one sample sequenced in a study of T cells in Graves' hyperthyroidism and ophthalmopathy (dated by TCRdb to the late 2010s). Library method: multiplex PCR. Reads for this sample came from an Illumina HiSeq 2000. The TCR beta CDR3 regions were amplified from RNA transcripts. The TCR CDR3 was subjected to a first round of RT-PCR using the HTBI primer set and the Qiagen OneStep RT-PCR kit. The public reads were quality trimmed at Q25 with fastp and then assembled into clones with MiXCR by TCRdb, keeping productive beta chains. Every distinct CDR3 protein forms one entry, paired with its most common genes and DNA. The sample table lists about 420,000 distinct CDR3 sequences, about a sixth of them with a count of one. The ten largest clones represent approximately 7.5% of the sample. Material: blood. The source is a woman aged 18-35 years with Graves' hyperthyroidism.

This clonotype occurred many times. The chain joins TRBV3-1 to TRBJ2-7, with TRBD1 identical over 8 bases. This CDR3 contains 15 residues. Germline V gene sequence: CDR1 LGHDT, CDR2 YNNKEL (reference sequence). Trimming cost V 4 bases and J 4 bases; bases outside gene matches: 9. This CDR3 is CASSPEGTGPYEQYF. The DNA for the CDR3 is TGTGCCAGCAGCCCCGAGGGGACAGGTCCTTACGAGCAGTACTTC.

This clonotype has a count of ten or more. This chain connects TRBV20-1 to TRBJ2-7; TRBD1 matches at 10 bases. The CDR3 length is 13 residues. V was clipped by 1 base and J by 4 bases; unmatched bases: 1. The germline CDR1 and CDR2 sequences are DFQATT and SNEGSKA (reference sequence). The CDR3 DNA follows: TGCAGTGCTAGAGGGGACAGGGGTTACGAGCAGTACTTC. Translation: CSARGDRGYEQYF.

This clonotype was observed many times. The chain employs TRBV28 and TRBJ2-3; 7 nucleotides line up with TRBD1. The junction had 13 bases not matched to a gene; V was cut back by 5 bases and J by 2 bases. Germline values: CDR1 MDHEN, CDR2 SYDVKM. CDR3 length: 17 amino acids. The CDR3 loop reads CASSTSSRGRNTDTQYF. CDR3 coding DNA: TGTGCCAGCAGTACCTCGTCGAGGGGGCGGAACACAGATACGCAGTATTTT. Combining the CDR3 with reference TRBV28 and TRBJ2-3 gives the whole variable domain DVKVTQSSRYLVKRTGEKVFLECVQDMDHENMFWYRQDPGLGLRLIYFSYDVKMKEKGDIPEGYSVSREKKERFSLILESASTNQTSMYLCASSTSSRGRNTDTQYFGPGTRLTVL.

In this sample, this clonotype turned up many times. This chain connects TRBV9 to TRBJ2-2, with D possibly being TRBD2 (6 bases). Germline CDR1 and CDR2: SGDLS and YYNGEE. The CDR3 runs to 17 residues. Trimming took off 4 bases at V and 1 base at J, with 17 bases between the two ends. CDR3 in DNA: TGTGCCAGCAGCTCCTCTGGGGGGAGTATGAACACCGGGGAGCTGTTTTTT. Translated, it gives CASSSSGGSMNTGELFF.

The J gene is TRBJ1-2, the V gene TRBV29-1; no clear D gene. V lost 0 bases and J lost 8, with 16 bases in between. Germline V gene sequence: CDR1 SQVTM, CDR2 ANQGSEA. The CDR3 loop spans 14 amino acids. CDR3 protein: CSVEDPTGLGGYTF. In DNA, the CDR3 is TGCAGCGTTGAAGACCCCACCGGCCTGGGAGGCTACACCTTC.

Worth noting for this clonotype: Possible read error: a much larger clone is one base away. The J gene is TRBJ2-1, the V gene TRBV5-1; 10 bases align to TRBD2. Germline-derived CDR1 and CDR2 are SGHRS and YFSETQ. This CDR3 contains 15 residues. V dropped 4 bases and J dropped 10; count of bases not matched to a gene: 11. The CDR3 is CASSQPSGSSYEQFF. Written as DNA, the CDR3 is TGCGCCAGCAGCCAGCCTAGCGGGAGTTCGTACGAGCAGTTCTTC. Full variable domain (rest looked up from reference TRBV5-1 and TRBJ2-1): KAGVTQTPRYLIKTRGQQVTLSCSPISGHRSVSWYQQTPGQGLQFLFEYFSETQRNKGNFPGRFSGRQFSNSRSEMNVSTLELGDSALYLCASSQPSGSSYEQFFGPGTRLTVL.

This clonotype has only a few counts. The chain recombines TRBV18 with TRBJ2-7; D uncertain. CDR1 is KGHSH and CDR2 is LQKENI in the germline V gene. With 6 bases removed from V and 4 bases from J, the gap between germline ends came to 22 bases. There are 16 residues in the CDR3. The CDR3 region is CASSHHRFVARYEQYF. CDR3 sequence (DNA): TGTGCCAGCTCCCACCACCGGTTTGTAGCTAGGTACGAGCAGTACTTC.

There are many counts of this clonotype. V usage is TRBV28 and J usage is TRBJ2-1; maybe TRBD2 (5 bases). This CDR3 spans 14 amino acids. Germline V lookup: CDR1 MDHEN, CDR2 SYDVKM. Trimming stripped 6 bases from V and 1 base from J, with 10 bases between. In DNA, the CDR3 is TGTGCCAGCAGCGGCCCGGGATCCTACAATGAGCAGTTCTTC. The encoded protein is CASSGPGSYNEQFF.

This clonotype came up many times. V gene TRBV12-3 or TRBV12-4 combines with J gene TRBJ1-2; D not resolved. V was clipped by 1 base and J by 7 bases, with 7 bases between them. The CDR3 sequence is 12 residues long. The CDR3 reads CASSLGGFGYTF. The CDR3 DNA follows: TGTGCCAGCAGTTTAGGGGGTTTTGGCTACACCTTC.

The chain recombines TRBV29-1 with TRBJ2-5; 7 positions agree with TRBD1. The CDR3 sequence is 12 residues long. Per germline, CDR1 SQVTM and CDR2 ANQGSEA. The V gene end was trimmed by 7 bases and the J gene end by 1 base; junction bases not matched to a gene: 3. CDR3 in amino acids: CSEGTVQETQYF. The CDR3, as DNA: TGCAGCGAAGGGACAGTCCAAGAGACCCAGTACTTC.

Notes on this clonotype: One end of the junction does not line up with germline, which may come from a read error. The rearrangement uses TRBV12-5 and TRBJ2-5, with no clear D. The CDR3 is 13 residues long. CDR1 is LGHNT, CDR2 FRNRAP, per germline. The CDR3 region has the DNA TGTGCTAATGGTTTGGTAAACCTGGAGACCCAGTACTTC. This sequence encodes CANGLVNLETQYF.

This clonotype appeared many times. As DNA, the CDR3 is TGCAGTGCCGAGGGGAGAGACCAAGAGACCCAGTACTTC. Amino acid sequence: CSAEGRDQETQYF. The rearrangement links TRBV20-1 to TRBJ2-5; tentatively, D is TRBD1 or TRBD2 (5 bases each). Per germline, CDR1 DFQATT and CDR2 SNEGSKA (reference sequence). V was trimmed by 6 bases and J by 0 bases, leaving 11 bases between them. This CDR3 comprises 13 residues.

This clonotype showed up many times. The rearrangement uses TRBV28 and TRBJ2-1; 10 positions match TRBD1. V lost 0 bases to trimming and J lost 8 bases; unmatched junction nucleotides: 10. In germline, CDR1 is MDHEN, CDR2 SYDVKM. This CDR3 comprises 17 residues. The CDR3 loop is CASSLWTGTGAHDEQFF. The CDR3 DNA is TGTGCCAGCAGTTTATGGACCGGGACAGGGGCGCACGATGAGCAGTTCTTC. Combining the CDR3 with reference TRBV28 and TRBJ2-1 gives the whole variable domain DVKVTQSSRYLVKRTGEKVFLECVQDMDHENMFWYRQDPGLGLRLIYFSYDVKMKEKGDIPEGYSVSREKKERFSLILESASTNQTSMYLCASSLWTGTGAHDEQFFGPGTRLTVL.

DNA for the CDR3: TGTGCCAGCAGCCCGCGGGGGAATCCCTACGAGCAGTACTTC. Protein product: CASSPRGNPYEQYF. The genes are TRBV7-9 and TRBJ2-7, with 7 nucleotides matching TRBD2. V lost 5 bases, J lost 2 bases, and 6 bases stayed unmatched. The CDR3 runs to 14 residues. Germline loops: CDR1 SEHNR, CDR2 FQNEAQ (reference sequence).

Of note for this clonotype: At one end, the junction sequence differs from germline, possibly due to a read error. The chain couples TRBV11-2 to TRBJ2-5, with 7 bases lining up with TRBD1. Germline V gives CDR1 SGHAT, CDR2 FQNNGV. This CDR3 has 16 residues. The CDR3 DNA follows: TGTGCCAGCAGTCCGACAGGGAGTGTCCACCAAGAGACCCAGCTCTTC. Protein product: CASSPTGSVHQETQLF.

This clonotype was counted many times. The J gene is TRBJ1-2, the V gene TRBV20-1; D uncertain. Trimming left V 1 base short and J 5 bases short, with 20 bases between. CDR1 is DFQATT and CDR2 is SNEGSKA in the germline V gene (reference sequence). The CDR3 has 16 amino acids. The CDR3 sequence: CSARAVRKADTYGYTF. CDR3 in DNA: TGCAGTGCTAGAGCCGTTCGCAAGGCAGATACATATGGCTACACCTTC.

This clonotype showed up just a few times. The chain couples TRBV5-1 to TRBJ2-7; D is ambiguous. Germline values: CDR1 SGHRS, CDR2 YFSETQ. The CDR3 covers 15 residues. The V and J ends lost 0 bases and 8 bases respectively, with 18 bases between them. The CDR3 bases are TGCGCCAGCAGCTTGGCGAACGCCATGCCGGTGAAGCAGTACTTC. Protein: CASSLANAMPVKQYF.

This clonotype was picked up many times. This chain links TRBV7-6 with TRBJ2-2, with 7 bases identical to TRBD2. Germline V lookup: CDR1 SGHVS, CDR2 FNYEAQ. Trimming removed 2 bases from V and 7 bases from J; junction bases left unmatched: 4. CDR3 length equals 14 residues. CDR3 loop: CASSLSAGNGELFF. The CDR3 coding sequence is TGTGCCAGCAGCTTATCAGCGGGGAACGGGGAGCTGTTTTTT.

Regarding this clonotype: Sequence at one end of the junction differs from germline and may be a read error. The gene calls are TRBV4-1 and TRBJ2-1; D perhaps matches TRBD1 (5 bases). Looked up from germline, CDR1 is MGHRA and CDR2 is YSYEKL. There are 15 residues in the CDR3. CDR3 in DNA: TGCACCAGCAGCCAAGTGCAACGGACATACAATGAGCGGTTCTTC. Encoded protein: CTSSQVQRTYNERFF.

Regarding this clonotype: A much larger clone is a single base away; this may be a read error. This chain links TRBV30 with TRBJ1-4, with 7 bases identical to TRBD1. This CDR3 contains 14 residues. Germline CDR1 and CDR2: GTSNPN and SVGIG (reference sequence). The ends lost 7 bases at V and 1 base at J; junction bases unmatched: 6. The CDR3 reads CALGTVLTNEKLFF. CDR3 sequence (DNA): TGTGCCTTGGGGACAGTCCTAACTAATGAAAAACTGTTTTTT.

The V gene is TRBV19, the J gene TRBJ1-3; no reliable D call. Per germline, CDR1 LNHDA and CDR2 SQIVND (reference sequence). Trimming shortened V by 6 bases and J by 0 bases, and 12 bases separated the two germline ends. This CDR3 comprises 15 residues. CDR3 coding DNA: TGTGCCAGTAGCCAGCGTCGGCCCTCTGGAAACACCATATATTTT. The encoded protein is CASSQRRPSGNTIYF.

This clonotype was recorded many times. CDR3 sequence reads: CASSWDRAQETQYF. The DNA of the CDR3 is TGTGCCAGCAGTTGGGACAGGGCCCAAGAGACCCAGTACTTC. This chain connects TRBV27 to TRBJ2-5; 9 nucleotides align to TRBD1. Germline V gene data show CDR1 as MNHEY and CDR2 as SMNVEV (reference sequence). V lost 4 bases and J lost 1; bases outside the gene matches: 1. This CDR3 has 14 residues.

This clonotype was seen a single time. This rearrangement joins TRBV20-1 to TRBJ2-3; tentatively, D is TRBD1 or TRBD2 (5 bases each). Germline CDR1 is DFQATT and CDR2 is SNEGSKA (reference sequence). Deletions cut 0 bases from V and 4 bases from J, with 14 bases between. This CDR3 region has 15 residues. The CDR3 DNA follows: TGCAGTGCTAGAGATGTTGGGGGACCCGCAGATACGCAGTATTTT. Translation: CSARDVGGPADTQYF.

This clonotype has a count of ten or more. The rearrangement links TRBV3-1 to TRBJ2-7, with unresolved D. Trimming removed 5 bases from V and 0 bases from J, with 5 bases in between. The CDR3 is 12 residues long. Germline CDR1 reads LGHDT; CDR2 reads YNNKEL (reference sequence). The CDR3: CASSFLSYEQYF. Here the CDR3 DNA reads TGTGCCAGCAGCTTCCTCTCCTACGAGCAGTACTTC.

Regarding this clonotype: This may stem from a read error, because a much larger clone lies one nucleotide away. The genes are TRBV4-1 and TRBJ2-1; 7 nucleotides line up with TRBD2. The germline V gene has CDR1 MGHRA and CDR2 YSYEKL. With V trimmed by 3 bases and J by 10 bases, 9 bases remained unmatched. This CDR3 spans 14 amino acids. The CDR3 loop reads CASSHATSRGEQFF. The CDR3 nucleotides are TGCGCCAGCAGCCACGCGACTAGCCGAGGCGAGCAGTTCTTC.

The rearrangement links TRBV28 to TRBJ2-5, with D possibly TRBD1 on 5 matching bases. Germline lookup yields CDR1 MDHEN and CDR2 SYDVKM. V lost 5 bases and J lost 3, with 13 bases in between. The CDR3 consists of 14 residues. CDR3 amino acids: CASSPSGLEETQYF. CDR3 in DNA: TGTGCCAGCAGTCCCTCAGGGTTGGAAGAGACCCAGTACTTC.

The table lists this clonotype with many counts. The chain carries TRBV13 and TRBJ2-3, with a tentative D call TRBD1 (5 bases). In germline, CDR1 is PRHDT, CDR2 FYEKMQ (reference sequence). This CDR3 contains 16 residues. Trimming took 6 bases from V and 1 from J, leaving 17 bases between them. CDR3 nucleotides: TGTGCCAGCAGTCAAAATACAGGTCCCCGCACAGATACGCAGTATTTT. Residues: CASSQNTGPRTDTQYF.

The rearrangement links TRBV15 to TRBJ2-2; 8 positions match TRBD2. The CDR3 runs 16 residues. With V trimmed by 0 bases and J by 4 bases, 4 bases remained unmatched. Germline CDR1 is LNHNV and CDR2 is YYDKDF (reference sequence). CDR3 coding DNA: TGTGCCACCAGCAGAGAAGCGGGGGTTTCCACCGGGGAGCTGTTTTTT. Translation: CATSREAGVSTGELFF.

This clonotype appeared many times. Written as DNA, the CDR3 is TGTGCCAGCAGGAACGAAAAACTGTTTTTT. This encodes CASRNEKLFF. The chain combines TRBV6-1 with TRBJ1-4; D remains unclear. V lost 6 bases, J lost 8 bases, and 4 bases lay in between. The CDR3 length is 10 residues. The germline gives CDR1 MNHNS, CDR2 SASEGT.